This is a list of T cell receptor delta chains from one sample in a study of gamma-delta chains in newborns, infants, children. TCRdb re-called the reads with CATT. The table shows approximately 3,000 delta-chain clones, with about 0.6% occurring only once. Sequencing input: blood. These receptors were obtained from a child who was a newborn, infant or young child, either healthy, febrile or measles-vaccinated (not recorded which). CDR3s include the opening cysteine and the closing phenylalanine or tryptophan. The D gene is left open where the match is weak. Only some rows state a clone size, as once, few, many or a class for expanded clones.

size: NA; J: TRDJ2; D: TRDD3; V: TRDV2; DNA: TGTGCCTGTGACGCAGTTGGGGGATACGGCACAGCACAACTCTTCTTT; CDR3: CACDAVGGYGTAQLFF
size: NA; J: TRDJ3; D: NA; V: TRDV2; DNA: TGTGCCTGTGGATACTCCTGGGACACCCGACAGATGTTTTTC; CDR3: CACGYSWDTRQMFF
size: medium-sized; J: TRDJ4; D: NA; V: TRDV1; DNA: TGTGCTCTTGGGGAAAGCCCCTTCCCTAACAGACCCCTGATCTTT; CDR3: CALGESPFPNRPLIF
size: medium-sized; J: TRDJ2; D: TRDD3; V: TRDV2; DNA: TGTGCCTGTGACATACTGGGGGATACTACAGCACAACTCTTCTTT; CDR3: CACDILGDTTAQLFF
size: few; J: TRDJ2; D: NA; V: TRDV2; DNA: TGTGCCTGTGACACCGCGGGGACTAGGGGCTATATTTTGACGGCACAACTCTTCTTT; CDR3: CACDTAGTRGYILTAQLFF
size: hyperexpanded; J: TRDJ1; D: TRDD3; V: TRDV2; DNA: TGTGCCTGTGACACTCTACTGGGGGACACCGATAAACTCATCTTT; CDR3: CACDTLLGDTDKLIF
size: many; J: TRDJ2; D: TRDD3; V: TRDV2; DNA: TGTGCCTGTGACACCGTTGTACTGGGGGATACTTTGACAGCACAACTCTTCTTT; CDR3: CACDTVVLGDTLTAQLFF
size: medium-sized; J: TRDJ3; D: TRDD3; V: TRDV2; DNA: TGTGCCTGTGACACTGGGGGATACGCTACCTGGGACACCCGACAGATGTTTTTC; CDR3: CACDTGGYATWDTRQMFF
size: large; J: TRDJ3; D: NA; V: TRDV2; DNA: TGTGCCTGTGACACCTGGGCTAACTCCTGGGACACCCGACAGATGTTTTTC; CDR3: CACDTWANSWDTRQMFF
size: large; J: TRDJ1; D: NA; V: TRDV2; DNA: TGTGCCTGTGACACCTGGGACACCGATAAACTCATCTTT; CDR3: CACDTWDTDKLIF
size: NA; J: TRDJ3; D: TRDD3; V: TRDV2; DNA: TGTGCCTGTGACGCCGGCTGGGGGATACAGGTTACCTGGGACACCCGCCAGATGTTTTTC; CDR3: CACDAGWGIQVTWDTRQMFF
size: large; J: TRDJ2; D: TRDD3; V: TRDV2; DNA: TGTGCCTGTGACACCGTACTGGGGGATACAGCACAACTCTTCTTT; CDR3: CACDTVLGDTAQLFF
size: medium-sized; J: TRDJ3; D: NA; V: TRAV29/DV5; DNA: NA; CDR3: CSVLLCSKRGLSWDTRQMFF
size: NA; J: TRDJ2; D: TRDD3; V: TRDV2; DNA: TGTGCCTGTGACCCCCTGGGGGATACACTTACGACAGCACAACTCTTCTTT; CDR3: CACDPLGDTLTTAQLFF
size: few; J: TRDJ2; D: TRDD3; V: TRDV2; DNA: TGTGCCTGGGACACCATTGTACTGGGGGATACCTTGACGGCACAACTCTTCTTT; CDR3: CAWDTIVLGDTLTAQLFF
size: NA; J: TRDJ1; D: NA; V: TRDV1; DNA: TGTGCTCTTGGGGAACTCACTGGTGGATACTGTGACGATAAACTCATCTTT; CDR3: CALGELTGGYCDDKLIF
size: many; J: TRDJ1; D: TRDD3; V: TRDV1; DNA: TGTGCTCTTGGGGAACTAGGCGTGTCCCCAAGGTATTTACTGGGGGATTACACCGATAAACTCATCTTT; CDR3: CALGELGVSPRYLLGDYTDKLIF
size: medium-sized; J: TRDJ1; D: NA; V: TRDV3; DNA: TGTGCCTTTAGGGTGTTTCTACGCGGGGTCCCACTTTACACCGATAAACTCATCTTT; CDR3: CAFRVFLRGVPLYTDKLIF
size: medium-sized; J: TRDJ3; D: TRDD3; V: TRDV2; DNA: TGTGCCTGTGACCTTACTGGGGGATACGACTCCTGGGACACCCGACAGATGTTTTTC; CDR3: CACDLTGGYDSWDTRQMFF
size: medium-sized; J: TRDJ3; D: TRDD3; V: TRDV2; DNA: TGTGCCTGTGACACCTGGGGATACTGGGACACCCGACAGATGTTTTTC; CDR3: CACDTWGYWDTRQMFF